This TCR beta chain was captured in a study of CD8 T cells in ankylosing spondylitis. General study findings and limits: For ankylosing spondylitis blood, a TCR beta motif of several highly homologous variants appeared characteristic.

V gave up 5 bases and J gave up 1 base, with 12 bases separating them. The CDR3 loop spans 15 amino acids. CDR1 and CDR2 (germline): SGHVS, FNYEAQ. One entry per CDR3 protein results from TCRdb running MiXCR on the 5' RACE reads. The sample contains fewer than 500,000 distinct CDR3 sequences, 20% to 25% of which appear only once. This clonotype was counted a few times. What it binds is unknown. This sequence originates from a male donor with ankylosing spondylitis. The V gene is TRBV7-6, the J gene TRBJ2-1, with D tentatively TRBD1 (6 bases). The sample taken for sequencing was blood, either unsorted or a sorted T cell fraction (not recorded which). CDR3 amino acids: CASSQQGVSYNEQFF. The CDR3 nucleotides are TGTGCCAGCAGCCAACAGGGAGTTTCCTACAATGAGCAGTTCTTC.